The rows below give T cell receptor beta chains drawn from one sample of a study of T cells in Graves' hyperthyroidism and ophthalmopathy. TCRdb reanalysed the multiplex PCR reads using MiXCR and keeps one entry per CDR3 protein. The repertoire holds 300,000 to 350,000 distinct CDR3 sequences, with roughly 21% as singletons. Specimen: blood. The origin of the receptors is a woman in her fifties or sixties with Graves' hyperthyroidism. The CDR3 runs from the conserved cysteine through the conserved F or W. The D gene is left open where the match is weak. For some rows the clone size is stated as once, few or many, or as a class when expanded; others skip it.

-	TRBV20-1	many	TRBJ2-1	CSASAPSYNEQFF	TGCAGTGCTAGTGCACCCTCATACAATGAGCAGTTCTTC
TRBD2	TRBV6-1	few	TRBJ2-7	CASSGTSGGTYEQYF	TGTGCCAGCAGTGGGACTAGCGGGGGAACCTACGAGCAGTACTTC
TRBD2	TRBV12-3/TRBV12-4	-	TRBJ2-3	CASSYAGGTTDTQYF	TGTGCCAGCAGTTATGCGGGAGGGACCACAGATACGCAGTATTTT
-	TRBV20-1	many	TRBJ2-7	CSASEQNYEQYF	TGCAGTGCTTCGGAGCAAAACTACGAGCAGTACTTC
-	TRBV5-1	many	TRBJ2-7	CASSLGGPTEQYF	TGCGCCAGCAGCTTGGGGGGACCTACCGAGCAGTACTTC
-	TRBV18	many	TRBJ1-3	CASSPDVVSGNTIYF	TGTGCCAGCTCACCGGACGTAGTCTCTGGAAACACCATATATTTT
TRBD2	TRBV7-8	-	TRBJ2-1	CASTRGGGARYNEQFF	TGTGCCAGCACCCGGGGGGGGGGGGCCAGATACAATGAGCAGTTCTTC
TRBD1	TRBV10-3	-	TRBJ2-2	CAISLAGTGKVAGELFF	TGTGCCATCAGTTTAGCCGGGACAGGGAAGGTAGCCGGGGAGCTGTTTTTT
TRBD2	TRBV20-1	few	TRBJ2-2	CSARDPSASGNTGELFF	TGCAGTGCTAGAGACCCTTCGGCTAGCGGTAACACCGGGGAGCTGTTTTTT
-	TRBV11-2	many	TRBJ2-7	CASSPVRGSGHEQYF	TGTGCCAGCAGCCCCGTCCGGGGTAGCGGCCACGAGCAGTACTTC
-	TRBV5-1	few	TRBJ2-2	CASSPARTNTGELFF	TGCGCCAGCAGCCCGGCTCGGACTAACACCGGGGAGCTGTTTTTT
TRBD1	TRBV6-1	few	TRBJ2-5	CASRGQGLETQYF	TGTGCCAGCAGGGGACAGGGCCTGGAGACCCAGTACTTC
-	TRBV6-2/TRBV6-3	-	TRBJ2-6	CASDSSGANVLTF	TGTGCCAGCGACTCCTCTGGGGCCAACGTCCTGACTTTC
TRBD2	TRBV5-1	few	TRBJ2-2	CASSSGLANVANTGELFF	TGCGCCAGCAGCTCCGGACTAGCAAACGTCGCGAACACCGGGGAGCTGTTTTTT
-	TRBV7-9	many	TRBJ2-7	CASSPVAAPYEQYF	TGTGCCAGCAGCCCAGTAGCAGCGCCCTACGAGCAGTACTTC
TRBD1	TRBV2	-	TRBJ2-1	CASSDRQGVYNEQFF	TGTGCCAGCAGCGACCGACAGGGGGTCTACAATGAGCAGTTCTTC
-	TRBV2	many	TRBJ1-2	CASSDVGLGSYGYTF	TGTGCCAGCAGTGATGTTGGACTCGGTAGCTATGGCTACACCTTC
-	TRBV20-1	few	TRBJ2-7	CSARDGPNEQYF	TGCAGTGCTAGAGATGGTCCCAACGAGCAGTACTTC
-	TRBV7-9	-	TRBJ2-7	CASSLGIAAGREQYF	TGTGCCAGCAGCTTGGGAATAGCGGCTGGTAGAGAGCAGTACTTC
-	TRBV6-1	-	TRBJ2-2	CASSRVATNTGELFF	TGTGCCAGCAGTCGGGTGGCAACCAACACCGGGGAGCTGTTTTTT
-	TRBV18	many	TRBJ1-2	CASSPNRAGDGYTF	TGTGCCAGCTCACCGAACAGGGCAGGAGATGGCTACACCTTC
TRBD2	TRBV5-1	once	TRBJ2-5	CASGREGETQYF	TGCGCCAGCGGGAGGGAGGGAGAGACCCAGTACTTC
TRBD2	TRBV12-3/TRBV12-4	many	TRBJ2-1	CASSLKTSGNNEQFF	TGTGCCAGCAGTTTAAAGACTAGCGGAAACAATGAGCAGTTCTTC
-	TRBV11-2	many	TRBJ2-3	CASSLGEGYTDTQYF	TGTGCCAGCAGCTTGGGGGAAGGCTACACAGATACGCAGTATTTT
TRBD2	TRBV7-3	-	TRBJ2-7	CASSQAPGLGPSEQYF	TGCGCCAGCAGCCAGGCCCCGGGACTAGGTCCCTCCGAGCAGTACTTC
-	TRBV6-1	few	TRBJ1-2	CASSPRGPLSGGYTF	TGTGCCAGCAGTCCTCGGGGGCCCCTCTCGGGGGGCTACACCTTC
-	TRBV7-9	-	TRBJ1-5	CASSLGGDYSNQPQHF	TGTGCCAGCAGCTTAGGGGGAGACTATAGCAATCAGCCCCAGCATTTT
-	TRBV20-1	many	TRBJ2-5	CSARFTETQYF	TGCAGTGCTAGATTTACTGAGACCCAGTACTTC
-	TRBV20-1	many	TRBJ1-4	CSASEATNEKLFF	TGCAGTGCTAGTGAGGCAACTAATGAAAAACTGTTTTTT
-	TRBV27	many	TRBJ2-7	CASSPSFHFSYEQYF	TGTGCCAGCAGTCCTTCTTTCCACTTCTCCTACGAGCAGTACTTC
-	TRBV6-1	many	TRBJ2-1	CASRRDNEQFF	TGTGCCAGCAGACGGGACAATGAGCAGTTCTTC
-	TRBV29-1	-	TRBJ2-1	CSVDQYNEQFF	TGCAGCGTTGATCAGTACAATGAGCAGTTCTTC
-	TRBV6-2/TRBV6-3	few	TRBJ2-7	CASRQTYEQYF	TGTGCCAGTAGGCAAACCTACGAGCAGTACTTC
-	TRBV18	many	TRBJ1-1	CASSPGGQGQNTEAFF	TGTGCCAGCTCACCTGGGGGGCAGGGGCAAAACACTGAAGCTTTCTTT
-	TRBV27	-	TRBJ2-1	CASSAATAWGTYNEQFF	TGTGCCAGCAGCGCCGCAACCGCGTGGGGGACCTACAATGAGCAGTTCTTC
TRBD1	TRBV11-2	many	TRBJ2-7	CASSAGTGAHEQYF	TGTGCCAGCAGCGCCGGGACAGGGGCCCACGAGCAGTACTTC
-	TRBV9	few	TRBJ2-7	CASSVVGDARYEQYF	TGTGCCAGCAGCGTAGTTGGGGACGCAAGGTACGAGCAGTACTTC
-	TRBV2	many	TRBJ1-1	CASSASLGRMNTEAFF	TGTGCCAGCAGTGCGTCCTTGGGGAGAATGAACACTGAAGCTTTCTTT
-	TRBV30	many	TRBJ2-3	CAWSVPPGGGTDTQYF	TGTGCCTGGAGTGTACCCCCAGGAGGGGGCACAGATACGCAGTATTTT
TRBD1	TRBV20-1	-	TRBJ1-5	CSARRDSFGNQPQHF	TGCAGTGCCCGCCGGGACAGTTTTGGAAATCAGCCCCAGCATTTT